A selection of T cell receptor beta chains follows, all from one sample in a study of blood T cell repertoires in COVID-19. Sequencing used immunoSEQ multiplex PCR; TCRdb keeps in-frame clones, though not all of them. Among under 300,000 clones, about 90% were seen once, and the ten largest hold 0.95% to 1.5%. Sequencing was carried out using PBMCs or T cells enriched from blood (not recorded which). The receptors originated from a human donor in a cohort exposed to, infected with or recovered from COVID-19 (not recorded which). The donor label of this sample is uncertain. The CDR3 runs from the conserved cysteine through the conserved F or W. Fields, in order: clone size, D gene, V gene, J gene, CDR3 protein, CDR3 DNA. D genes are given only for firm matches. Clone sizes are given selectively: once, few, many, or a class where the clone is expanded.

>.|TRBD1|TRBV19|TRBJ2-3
CASTDRGLGDTQYF
TGTGCCAGTACGGACAGGGGATTGGGAGATACGCAGTATTTT
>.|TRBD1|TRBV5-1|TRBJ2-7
CASSSQTGGIYEQYF
TGCGCCAGCAGCTCGCAGACAGGGGGTATTTACGAGCAGTACTTC
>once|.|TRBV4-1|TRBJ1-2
CASSQGRAKGNYGYTF
TGCGCCAGCAGCCAAGGCAGGGCCAAAGGAAACTATGGCTACACCTTC
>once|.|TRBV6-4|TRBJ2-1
CASSDRGEPYNEQFF
TGTGCCAGCAGTGACAGGGGTGAACCATACAATGAGCAGTTCTTC
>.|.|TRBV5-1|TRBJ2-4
CASSQGGSKNIQYF
TGCGCCAGCTCACAGGGCGGGTCCAAAAACATTCAGTACTTC
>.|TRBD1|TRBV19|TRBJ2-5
CASSVGTGGAGETQYF
TGTGCCAGTAGTGTAGGGACAGGGGGCGCAGGAGAGACCCAGTACTTC
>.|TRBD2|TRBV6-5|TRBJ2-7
CASSYFGTKTYEQYF
TGTGCCAGCAGTTACTTTGGGACTAAAACCTACGAGCAGTACTTC
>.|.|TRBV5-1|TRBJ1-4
CASSPIGTDNEKLFF
TGCGCCAGCAGCCCAATCGGGACTGATAATGAAAAACTGTTTTTT
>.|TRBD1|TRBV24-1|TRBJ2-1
CATSGQGDEQFF
TGTGCCACCAGTGGACAGGGGGATGAGCAGTTCTTC
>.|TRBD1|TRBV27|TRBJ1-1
CASTPGQGGATEAFF
TGTGCCAGCACACCGGGACAGGGAGGGGCAACTGAAGCTTTCTTT
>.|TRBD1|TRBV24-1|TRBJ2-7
CATSDWDSTSEQYF
TGTGCCACCAGTGATTGGGACAGCACTAGCGAGCAGTACTTC
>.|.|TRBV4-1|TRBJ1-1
CASSQVGGTEAFF
TGCGCCAGCAGCCAAGTAGGAGGCACTGAAGCTTTCTTT
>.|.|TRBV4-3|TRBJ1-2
CASSQDSGGANYGYTF
TGCGCCAGCAGCCAAGATTCGGGGGGTGCTAACTATGGCTACACCTTC
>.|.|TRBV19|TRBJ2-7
CASSVTGTNEQYF
TGTGCCAGTAGTGTGACAGGTACCAACGAGCAGTACTTC
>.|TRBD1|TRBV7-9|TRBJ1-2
CASSWDRVNYGYTF
TGTGCCAGCAGCTGGGACAGGGTAAACTATGGCTACACCTTC
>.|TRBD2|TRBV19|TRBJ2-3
CASRSGGQDTQYF
TGTGCCAGCAGGAGCGGGGGGCAAGATACGCAGTATTTT
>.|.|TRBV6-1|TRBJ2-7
CASNSKGVNYEQYF
TGTGCCAGCAACTCAAAGGGGGTCAACTACGAGCAGTACTTC
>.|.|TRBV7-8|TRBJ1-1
CASSTGGATMNTEAFF
TGTGCCAGCAGCACCGGGGGAGCTACCATGAACACTGAAGCTTTCTTT
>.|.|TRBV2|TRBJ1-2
CASTISGGARSGYTF
TGTGCCAGCACAATTAGTGGGGGGGCGCGAAGTGGCTACACCTTC
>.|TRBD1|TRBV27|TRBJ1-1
CASSLTGDLAEAFF
TGTGCCAGCAGTTTAACAGGGGATTTGGCTGAAGCTTTCTTT
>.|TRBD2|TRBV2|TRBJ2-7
CASSETSGGPTYEQYF
TGTGCCAGCAGTGAAACAAGCGGGGGGCCCACCTACGAGCAGTACTTC
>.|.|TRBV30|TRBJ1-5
CAWSPTVVGNQPQHF
TGTGCCTGGAGTCCGACAGTCGTTGGCAATCAGCCCCAGCATTTT
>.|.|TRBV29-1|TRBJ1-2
CSVEDKAGAGGYTF
TGCAGCGTTGAAGACAAGGCAGGGGCTGGGGGCTACACCTTC
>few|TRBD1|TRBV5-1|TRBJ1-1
CASSRTGTGGDTEAFF
TGCGCCAGCAGCCGAACAGGGACAGGGGGCGACACTGAAGCTTTCTTT
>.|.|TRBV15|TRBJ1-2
CATSRDIGVGDGYTF
TGTGCCACCAGCAGAGATATCGGGGTTGGGGATGGCTACACCTTC
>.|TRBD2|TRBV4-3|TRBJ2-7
CASSVRPGGIDEQYF
TGCGCCAGCAGCGTCCGACCCGGGGGGATTGACGAGCAGTACTTC
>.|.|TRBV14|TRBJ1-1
CASSPRGTREAFF
TGTGCCAGCAGCCCCCGGGGGACGCGTGAAGCTTTCTTT
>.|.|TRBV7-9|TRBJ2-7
CASSLLLPARNEQYF
TGTGCCAGCAGCTTATTACTCCCTGCGAGAAACGAGCAGTACTTC
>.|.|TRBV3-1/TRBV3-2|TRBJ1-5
CASSRAPFNQPQHF
TGTGCCAGCAGCCGGGCCCCGTTCAATCAGCCCCAGCATTTT
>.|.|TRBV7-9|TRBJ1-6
CASSPSEGHNSPLHF
TGTGCCAGCAGCCCCTCGGAGGGACATAATTCACCCCTCCACTTT
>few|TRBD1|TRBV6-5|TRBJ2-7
CASRPGQPSYEQYF
TGTGCCAGCAGACCGGGACAGCCATCCTACGAGCAGTACTTC
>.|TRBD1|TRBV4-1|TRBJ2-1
CASSQVPPGTDERNEQFF
TGCGCCAGCAGCCAAGTCCCGCCCGGGACAGACGAGAGAAATGAGCAGTTCTTC
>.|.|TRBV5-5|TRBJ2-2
CASSLGAHTGELFF
TGTGCCAGCAGCTTGGGGGCTCACACCGGGGAGCTGTTTTTT
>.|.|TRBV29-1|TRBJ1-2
CSVATCLHCYGYTF
TGCAGCGTCGCGACATGTCTACACTGCTATGGCTACACCTTC
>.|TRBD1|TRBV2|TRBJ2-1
CASRGTGVNEQFF
TGTGCCAGCAGGGGGACAGGGGTAAATGAGCAGTTCTTC
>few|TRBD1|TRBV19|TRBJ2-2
CASSIGQGAAGELFF
TGTGCCAGTAGTATTGGGCAGGGGGCGGCCGGGGAGCTGTTTTTT
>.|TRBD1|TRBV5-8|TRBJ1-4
CASSLGTGKDEKLFF
TGTGCCAGCAGCCTAGGGACAGGGAAAGATGAAAAACTGTTTTTT
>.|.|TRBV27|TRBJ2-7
CASSLTVSYEQYF
TGTGCCAGCAGTTTAACAGTCTCCTACGAGCAGTACTTC
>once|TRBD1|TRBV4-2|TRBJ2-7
CASSQVHGTGGYEQYF
TGTGCCAGCAGCCAGGTACACGGGACAGGGGGCTACGAGCAGTACTTC
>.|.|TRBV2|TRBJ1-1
CASRTDSGRDTEAFF
TGTGCCAGCAGGACCGACTCAGGGAGGGACACTGAAGCTTTCTTT
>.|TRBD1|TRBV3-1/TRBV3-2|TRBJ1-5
CASRGQGSNQPQHF
TGTGCCAGCAGGGGACAGGGTAGCAATCAGCCCCAGCATTTT